The 4 T cell receptor beta chains given below trace back to one sample, sequenced in a study of blood T cell repertoires in COVID-19. The data were produced by immunoSEQ multiplex PCR, yet TCRdb's version contains in-frame clones alone and is incomplete. The top ten hold approximately 2.9% of the sample, which has 180,000 or so clones, about 88% seen once. The source material was peripheral blood. The source of these receptors is a woman under 40 with active or convalescent COVID-19.

The V and J genes are TRBV2 and TRBJ1-1, with 7 bases that match TRBD1. The CDR3 is made up of 12 amino acids. Germline CDR1 reads SNHLY; CDR2 reads FYNNEI. Trimming took 6 bases from V and 10 from J; bases not matched to a gene: 8. This chain's CDR3 is CASREGAEGAFF. CDR3 coding DNA: TGTGCCAGCAGAGAGGGGGCCGAGGGAGCTTTCTTT.

This clone showed up just once. The chain has TRBV27 and TRBJ2-1; D is undetermined. CDR1 is MNHEY, CDR2 SMNVEV, per germline (reference sequence). Trimming cost V 2 bases and J 7 bases, with 12 bases left between them. This CDR3 has 14 residues. Written as DNA, the CDR3 is TGTGCCAGCAGTTTACGCAGTCTTGTGAATGAGCAGTTCTTC. Its protein product is CASSLRSLVNEQFF.

The chain is built from TRBV7-2 and TRBJ2-2; weak D call: TRBD1 (5 bases). Trimming left V 1 base short and J 11 bases short, with 11 bases between. CDR3 length: 13 residues. CDR1 is SGHTA and CDR2 is FQGNSA in the germline V gene. The CDR3 region has the DNA TGTGCCAGCAGCTTAGTTTTCAGGGAAGAGCTGTTTTTT. It is translated as CASSLVFREELFF.

The chain joins TRBV3-1 (or the pseudogene TRBV3-2) to TRBJ1-2, with 7 nucleotides matching TRBD1. Trimming at V came to 6 bases and at J to 3 bases, leaving 10 bases not matched to a gene. The CDR3 is 15 amino acids. Germline V CDR1 and CDR2: LGHDT, YNNKEL (reference sequence). In DNA form, the CDR3 reads TGTGCCAGCAGGGACAGGTTCACCGGGTACTATGGCTACACCTTC. Amino acid sequence: CASRDRFTGYYGYTF.